Listed here are 8 T cell receptor beta chains from one sample, sequenced in a study of blood T cell repertoires in COVID-19. Produced via immunoSEQ multiplex PCR; TCRdb's table is partial and in-frame only. The table has 350,000 to 450,000 clones, 91% seen once. Material for sequencing was PBMCs or T cells enriched from blood (not recorded which). These receptors were collected from a woman aged 35 to 49 who had been exposed to COVID-19.

V and J are TRBV23-1 and TRBJ1-5; 9 nucleotides line up with TRBD1. TRBV23-1 is given ORF status, its function remaining uncertain. V lost 6 bases, J lost 6 bases, and 24 bases stayed unmatched. The CDR3 totals 20 residues. CDR3 sequence (DNA): TGCGCCAGCAGACAACCGAACGATGACCGGGACAGGGTTGGAGGTCAGCCCCAGCATTTT. Protein product: CASRQPNDDRDRVGGQPQHF.

This clone was counted ten times or more. V usage is TRBV4-3 and J usage is TRBJ2-1, with 10 positions matching TRBD2. The length of the CDR3 is 20 residues. Germline assignment: CDR1 LGHNA and CDR2 YSLEER. V trimming: 0 bases; J trimming: 0 bases; junction bases outside the gene matches: 11. The CDR3 loop is CASSQDRIPGLASSYNEQFF. CDR3 in DNA: TGCGCCAGCAGCCAAGACCGAATTCCGGGACTAGCGTCCTCCTACAATGAGCAGTTCTTC.

The gene calls are TRBV7-2 and TRBJ2-1; TRBD2 matches 10 bases. Per the germline V gene, CDR1 is SGHTA and CDR2 is FQGNSA. Germline trimming cut 3 bases from V and 4 bases from J; bases unmatched to any gene: 9. The CDR3 has 17 amino acids. CDR3 nucleotide sequence: TGTGCCAGCAGCTTTATTCCCGGGACTAGCGTTTACAATGAGCAGTTCTTC. Translation gives CASSFIPGTSVYNEQFF.

V is TRBV6-6 and J is TRBJ2-1, with 8 bases matching TRBD2. Germline trimming cut 5 bases from V and 6 bases from J; bases unmatched to any gene: 9. CDR3 length: 15 amino acids. In germline, CDR1 is MNHNY, CDR2 SVGAGI (reference sequence). CDR3 loop: CASSKGLVSGNEQFF. For the CDR3, the DNA is TGTGCCAGCAGTAAGGGACTAGTCTCGGGCAATGAGCAGTTCTTC.

Concerning this clone: Other DNA sequences of this sample code for an identical CDR3. The rearrangement links TRBV30 to TRBJ1-3; D not certain. The V gene's germline CDR1 is GTSNPN and CDR2 SVGIG (reference sequence). V was pared by 4 bases and J by 2 bases, with 6 bases between. The length of the CDR3 is 12 residues. The CDR3, as DNA: TGTGCCTGGATGAGAGCTGGAAACACCATATATTTT. Its translation: CAWMRAGNTIYF.

The chain uses TRBV11-2 and TRBJ2-1, with TRBD2 matching over 13 bases. The CDR3 is 15 residues long. CDR1 SGHAT and CDR2 FQNNGV come from the germline V gene. The J segment lost 7 bases and the V segment lost 5 bases, leaving 5 bases of the junction unmatched. In DNA, the CDR3 is TGTGCCAGCAGCCGGACTAGCGGGGGAGGAAATGAGCAGTTCTTC. Its translation: CASSRTSGGGNEQFF.

The genes are TRBV3-1 (or the pseudogene TRBV3-2) and TRBJ1-1, with unresolved D. Germline values: CDR1 LGHDT, CDR2 YNNKEL (reference sequence). This CDR3 spans 13 amino acids. V was shortened by 5 bases and J by 2 bases, with 9 bases between the two germline ends. CDR3 region: CASSKGVNTEAFF. Here the CDR3 DNA reads TGTGCCAGCAGCAAGGGAGTTAACACTGAAGCTTTCTTT.

The table lists this clone with a count of one. Other DNA sequences in this sample translate to the same CDR3. This chain links TRBV12-3 or TRBV12-4 with TRBJ1-1; 7 bases fit TRBD1. The length of the CDR3 is 12 residues. V was clipped by 6 bases and J by 5 bases; unmatched bases: 3. CDR3 sequence reads: CASSPQGTEAFF. CDR3 nucleotides: TGTGCCAGCAGCCCACAGGGGACTGAAGCTTTCTTT.